This T cell receptor (beta chain) originates from a study of graft-versus-host responses after intestinal transplantation. Measured with immunoSEQ multiplex PCR; TCRdb has only the in-frame clones, and not every one. The sample carries 8,800 or so clones, 78% recorded once. To release intraepithelial and lamina propria lymphocytes, the graft tissue was processed. V lost 3 bases to trimming and J lost 6 bases; unmatched junction nucleotides: 5. This CDR3 contains 14 residues. The germline CDR1 and CDR2 sequences are MNHEY and SMNVEV (reference sequence). Here the sequenced sample was ileum tissue, taken approximately 530 days after intestinal transplant. The genes are TRBV27 and TRBJ2-7, with 10 bases fitting TRBD2. This clonotype was sampled from a human patient who received an intestinal transplant, so some T cells may come from the graft donor. In DNA, the CDR3 is TGTGCCAGCAGTTTTCTAGCGGGGGACGGCGAGCAGTACTTC. It translates to CASSFLAGDGEQYF.